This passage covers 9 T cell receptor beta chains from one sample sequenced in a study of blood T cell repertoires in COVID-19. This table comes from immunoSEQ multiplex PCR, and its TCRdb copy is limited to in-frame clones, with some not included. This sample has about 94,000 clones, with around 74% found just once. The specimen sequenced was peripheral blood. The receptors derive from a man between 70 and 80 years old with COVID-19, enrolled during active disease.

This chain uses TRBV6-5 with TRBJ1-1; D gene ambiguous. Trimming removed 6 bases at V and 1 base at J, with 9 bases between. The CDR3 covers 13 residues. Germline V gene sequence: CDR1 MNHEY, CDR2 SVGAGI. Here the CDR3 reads CASRTTANTEAFF. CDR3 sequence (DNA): TGTGCCAGCAGGACCACAGCGAACACTGAAGCTTTCTTT.

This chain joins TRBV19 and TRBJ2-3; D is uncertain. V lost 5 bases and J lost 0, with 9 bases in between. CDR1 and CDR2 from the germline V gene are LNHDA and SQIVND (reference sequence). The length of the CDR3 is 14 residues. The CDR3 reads CASSFPSSTDTQYF. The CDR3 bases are TGTGCCAGTAGTTTTCCCTCCAGCACAGATACGCAGTATTTT.

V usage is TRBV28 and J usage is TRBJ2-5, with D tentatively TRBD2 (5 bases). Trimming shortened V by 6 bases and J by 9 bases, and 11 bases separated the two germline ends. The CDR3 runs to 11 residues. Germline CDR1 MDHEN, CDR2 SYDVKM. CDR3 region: CASRTRDSQYF. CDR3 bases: TGTGCCAGCAGAACTAGGGATTCCCAGTACTTC. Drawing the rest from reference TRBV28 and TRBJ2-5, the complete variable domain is DVKVTQSSRYLVKRTGEKVFLECVQDMDHENMFWYRQDPGLGLRLIYFSYDVKMKEKGDIPEGYSVSREKKERFSLILESASTNQTSMYLCASRTRDSQYFGPGTRLLVL.

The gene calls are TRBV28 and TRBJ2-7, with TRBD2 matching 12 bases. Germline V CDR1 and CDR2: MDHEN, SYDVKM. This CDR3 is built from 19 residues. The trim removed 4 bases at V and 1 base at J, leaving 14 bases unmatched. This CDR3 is CASSSYRAPGLAGSYEQYF. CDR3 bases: TGTGCCAGCAGTTCGTACAGGGCGCCCGGACTAGCGGGGTCCTACGAGCAGTACTTC.

The CDR3 sequence is CASSLVAGDGYTF. CDR3 nucleotides: TGTGCCAGCAGCTTAGTAGCAGGGGATGGCTACACCTTC. V gene TRBV7-9 combines with J gene TRBJ1-2; maybe TRBD1 (6 bases). Germline V gives CDR1 SEHNR, CDR2 FQNEAQ (reference sequence). Trimming pared 1 base from V and 6 bases from J, leaving 9 bases between. CDR3 length: 13 residues.

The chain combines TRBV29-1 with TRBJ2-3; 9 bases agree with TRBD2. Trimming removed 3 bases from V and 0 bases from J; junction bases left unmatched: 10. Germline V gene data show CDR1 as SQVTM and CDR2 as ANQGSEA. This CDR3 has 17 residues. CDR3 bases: TGCAGCGTTGACCCCTTGACTAGCGGAACTAGCACAGATACGCAGTATTTT. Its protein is CSVDPLTSGTSTDTQYF.

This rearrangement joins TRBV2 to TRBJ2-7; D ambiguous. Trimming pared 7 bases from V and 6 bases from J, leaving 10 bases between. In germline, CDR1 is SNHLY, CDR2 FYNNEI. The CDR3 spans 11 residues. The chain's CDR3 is CASKTRGEQYF. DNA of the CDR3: TGTGCCAGCAAAACTCGCGGCGAGCAGTACTTC.

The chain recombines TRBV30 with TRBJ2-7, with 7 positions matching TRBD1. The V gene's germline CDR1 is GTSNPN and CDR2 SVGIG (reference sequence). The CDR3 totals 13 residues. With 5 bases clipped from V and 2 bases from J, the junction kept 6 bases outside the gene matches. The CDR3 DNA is TGTGCCTGGGAACAGGGGCAACCCTACGAGCAGTACTTC. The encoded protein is CAWEQGQPYEQYF.

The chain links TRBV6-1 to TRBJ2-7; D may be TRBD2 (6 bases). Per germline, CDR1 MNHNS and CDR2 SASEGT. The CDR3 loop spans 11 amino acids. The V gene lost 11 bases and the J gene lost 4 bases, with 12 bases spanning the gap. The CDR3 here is CALQAGYEQYF. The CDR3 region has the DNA TGTGCCTTGCAGGCGGGGTACGAGCAGTACTTC.